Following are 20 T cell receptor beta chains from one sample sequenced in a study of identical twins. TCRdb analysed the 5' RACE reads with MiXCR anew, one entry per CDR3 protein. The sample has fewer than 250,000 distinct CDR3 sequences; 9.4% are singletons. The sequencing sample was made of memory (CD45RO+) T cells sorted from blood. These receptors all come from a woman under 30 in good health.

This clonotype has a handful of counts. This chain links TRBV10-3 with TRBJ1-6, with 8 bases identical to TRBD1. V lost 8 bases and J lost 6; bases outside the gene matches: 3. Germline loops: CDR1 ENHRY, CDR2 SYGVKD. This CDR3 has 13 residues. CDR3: CAIAGQGNSPLHF. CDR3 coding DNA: TGTGCCATCGCCGGACAGGGTAATTCACCCCTCCACTTT.

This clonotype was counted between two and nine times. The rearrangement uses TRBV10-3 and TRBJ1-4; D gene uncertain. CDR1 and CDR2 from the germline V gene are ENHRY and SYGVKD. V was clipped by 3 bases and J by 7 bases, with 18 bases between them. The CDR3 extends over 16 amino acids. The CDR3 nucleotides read TGTGCCATCAGTGAACGGGCGGCCCAAGGAGGTGAAAAACTGTTTTTT. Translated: CAISERAAQGGEKLFF.

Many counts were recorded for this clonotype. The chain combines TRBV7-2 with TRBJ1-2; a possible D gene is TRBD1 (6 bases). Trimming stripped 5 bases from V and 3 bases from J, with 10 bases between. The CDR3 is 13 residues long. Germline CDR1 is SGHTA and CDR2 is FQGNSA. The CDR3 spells CASSLQGYYGYTF. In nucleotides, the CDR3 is TGTGCCAGCAGCCTCCAGGGGTACTATGGCTACACCTTC.

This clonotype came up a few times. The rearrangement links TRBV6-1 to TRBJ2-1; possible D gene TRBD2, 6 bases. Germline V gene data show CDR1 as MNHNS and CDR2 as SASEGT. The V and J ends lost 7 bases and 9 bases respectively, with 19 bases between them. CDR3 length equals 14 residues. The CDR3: CASTRLDYRGEQFF. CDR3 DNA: TGTGCCAGCACTAGACTAGATTACCGGGGTGAGCAGTTCTTC.

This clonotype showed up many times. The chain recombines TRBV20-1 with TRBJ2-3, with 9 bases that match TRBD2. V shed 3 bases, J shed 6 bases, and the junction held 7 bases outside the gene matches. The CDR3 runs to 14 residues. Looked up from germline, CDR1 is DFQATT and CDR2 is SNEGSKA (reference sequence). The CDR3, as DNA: TGCAGTGCTAGGCTCGCGGGGGGGAGTGATACGCAGTATTTT. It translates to CSARLAGGSDTQYF.

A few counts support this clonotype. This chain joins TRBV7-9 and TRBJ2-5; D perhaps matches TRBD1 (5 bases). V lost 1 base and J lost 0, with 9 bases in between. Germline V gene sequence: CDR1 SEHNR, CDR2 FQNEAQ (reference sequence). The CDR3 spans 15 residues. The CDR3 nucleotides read TGTGCCAGCAGCTTAGGCTCGGACAACCAAGAGACCCAGTACTTC. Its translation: CASSLGSDNQETQYF. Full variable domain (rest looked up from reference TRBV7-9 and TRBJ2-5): DTGVSQNPRHKITKRGQNVTFRCDPISEHNRLYWYRQTLGQGPEFLTYFQNEAQLEKSRLLSDRFSAERPKGSFSTLEIQRTEQGDSAMYLCASSLGSDNQETQYFGPGTRLLVL.

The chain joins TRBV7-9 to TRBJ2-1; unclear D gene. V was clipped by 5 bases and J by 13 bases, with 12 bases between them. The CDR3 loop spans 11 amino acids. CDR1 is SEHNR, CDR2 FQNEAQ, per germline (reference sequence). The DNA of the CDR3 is TGTGCCAGCAGCGCCCAACTTCATCAGTTCTTC. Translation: CASSAQLHQFF.

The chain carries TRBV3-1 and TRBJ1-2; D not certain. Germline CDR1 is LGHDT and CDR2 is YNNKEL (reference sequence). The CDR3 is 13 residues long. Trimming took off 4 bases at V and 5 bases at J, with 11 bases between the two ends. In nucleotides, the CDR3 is TGTGCCAGCAGCCCCCTCGGGGTATATGGCTACACCTTC. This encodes CASSPLGVYGYTF.

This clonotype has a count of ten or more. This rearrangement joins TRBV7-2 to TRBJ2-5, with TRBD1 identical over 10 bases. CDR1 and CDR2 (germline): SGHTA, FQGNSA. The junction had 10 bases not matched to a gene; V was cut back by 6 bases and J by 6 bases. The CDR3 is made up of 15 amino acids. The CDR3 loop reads CASSLQTGGLKTQYF. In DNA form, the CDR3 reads TGTGCCAGCAGTCTACAGACAGGGGGCTTAAAGACCCAGTACTTC.

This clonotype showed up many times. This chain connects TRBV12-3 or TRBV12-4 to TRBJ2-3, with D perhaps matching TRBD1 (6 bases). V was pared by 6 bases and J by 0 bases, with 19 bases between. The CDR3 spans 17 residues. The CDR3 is CASSHGVGGLSTDTQYF. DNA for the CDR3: TGTGCCAGCAGCCACGGGGTTGGGGGCTTAAGCACAGATACGCAGTATTTT.

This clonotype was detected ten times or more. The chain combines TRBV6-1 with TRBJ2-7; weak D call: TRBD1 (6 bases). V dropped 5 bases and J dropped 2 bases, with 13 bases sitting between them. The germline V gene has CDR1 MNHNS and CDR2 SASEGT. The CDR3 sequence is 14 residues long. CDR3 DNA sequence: TGTGCCAGCAGTACGCAGGGGCTTCCCTACGAGCAGTACTTC. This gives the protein CASSTQGLPYEQYF.

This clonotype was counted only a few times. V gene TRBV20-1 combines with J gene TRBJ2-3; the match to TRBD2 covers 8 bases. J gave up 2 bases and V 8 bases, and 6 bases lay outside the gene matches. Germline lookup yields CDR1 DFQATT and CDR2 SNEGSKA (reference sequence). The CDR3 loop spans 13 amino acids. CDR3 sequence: CSRSGISTDTQYF. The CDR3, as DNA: TGCAGTCGTAGCGGGATCTCCACAGATACGCAGTATTTT.

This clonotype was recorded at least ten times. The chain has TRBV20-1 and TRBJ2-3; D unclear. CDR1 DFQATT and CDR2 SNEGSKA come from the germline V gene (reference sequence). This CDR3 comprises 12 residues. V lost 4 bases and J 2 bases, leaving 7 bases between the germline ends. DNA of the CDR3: TGCAGTGCTAAGACCGTCACAGATACGCAGTATTTT. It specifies CSAKTVTDTQYF.

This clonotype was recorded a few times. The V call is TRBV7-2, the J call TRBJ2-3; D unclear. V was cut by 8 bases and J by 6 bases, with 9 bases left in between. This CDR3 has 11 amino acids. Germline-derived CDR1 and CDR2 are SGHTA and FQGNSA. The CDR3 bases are TGTGCCAGCCAGAAATGGGATACGCAGTATTTT. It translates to CASQKWDTQYF.

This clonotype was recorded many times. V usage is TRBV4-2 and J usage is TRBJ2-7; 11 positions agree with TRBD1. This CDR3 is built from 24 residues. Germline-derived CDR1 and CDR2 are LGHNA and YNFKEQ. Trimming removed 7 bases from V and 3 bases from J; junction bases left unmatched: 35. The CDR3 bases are TGTGCCAGCACCCGAAAAACAGTCATCCTACGAGCAGTCATTGTGGGGACAGGGGGCTACGAGCAGTACTTC. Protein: CASTRKTVILRAVIVGTGGYEQYF.

The CDR3 region has the DNA TGTGCCAGCAGCCAAGATCCTGGGACTCTCCTACATTTT. Its protein product is CASSQDPGTLLHF. This chain joins TRBV3-1 and TRBJ1-5, with D possibly being TRBD1 (5 bases). The length of the CDR3 is 13 residues. The ends were cut back, 0 bases at V and 16 bases at J, with 16 bases in the middle. Germline V gene lookup returns CDR1 LGHDT and CDR2 YNNKEL (reference sequence).

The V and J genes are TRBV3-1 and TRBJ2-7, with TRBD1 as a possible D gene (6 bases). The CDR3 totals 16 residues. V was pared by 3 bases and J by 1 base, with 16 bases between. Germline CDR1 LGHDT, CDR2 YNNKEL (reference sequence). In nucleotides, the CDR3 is TGTGCCAGCAGCCACCTCCGGGACAAAATTTCCTACGAGCAGTACTTC. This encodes CASSHLRDKISYEQYF.

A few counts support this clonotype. The CDR3 loop reads CSATPNLGRKSDGYTF. The CDR3, as DNA: TGCAGTGCTACACCGAACCTGGGACGGAAATCAGACGGCTACACCTTC. The V gene is TRBV20-1, the J gene TRBJ1-2, with a tentative D call TRBD1 (5 bases). Germline loops: CDR1 DFQATT, CDR2 SNEGSKA (reference sequence). The CDR3 extends over 16 amino acids. The V end lost 4 bases, the J end lost 8 bases, and 26 bases lay between the germline ends.

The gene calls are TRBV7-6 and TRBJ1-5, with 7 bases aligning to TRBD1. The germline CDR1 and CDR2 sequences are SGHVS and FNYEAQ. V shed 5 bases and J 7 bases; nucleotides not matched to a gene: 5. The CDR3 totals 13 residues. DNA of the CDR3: TGTGCCAGCAGCGTACAGGGGATGCAGCCCCAGCATTTT. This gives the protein CASSVQGMQPQHF.

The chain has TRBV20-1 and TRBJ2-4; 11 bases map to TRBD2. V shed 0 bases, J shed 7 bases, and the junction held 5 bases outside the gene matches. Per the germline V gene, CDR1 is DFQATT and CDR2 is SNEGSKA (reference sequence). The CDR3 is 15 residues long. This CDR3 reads CSARDPVAGGNIQYF. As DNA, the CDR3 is TGCAGTGCTAGAGATCCGGTAGCGGGGGGGAACATTCAGTACTTC.